The rows below give T cell receptor beta chains drawn from one sample of a study of blood T cell repertoires in COVID-19. Clones were read by immunoSEQ multiplex PCR, and TCRdb kept only the in-frame ones, dropping some. Of fewer than 400,000 clones in the sample, approximately 86% are singletons; the top ten hold around 3%. The sample taken for sequencing was peripheral blood. Every receptor here comes from a human donor in a cohort sampled during active COVID-19. The CDR3 runs from the conserved cysteine through the conserved F or W. A D gene is named only where the DNA matches it firmly.

TRBV3-1/TRBV3-2,TRBJ2-2,-,CASSDTGGGIAGELFF
TRBV4-1,TRBJ1-4,-,CASSQTGWQSNEKLFF
TRBV27,TRBJ2-5,-,CAVGEPYQETQYF
TRBV4-2,TRBJ2-3,TRBD2,CASSQESLLAGGTGTQYF
TRBV27,TRBJ2-7,-,CASSLALSYEQYF
TRBV4-1,TRBJ2-7,TRBD1,CASSHVRTGNSGEQYF
TRBV5-4,TRBJ2-3,-,CASSLEPYSTYTDTQYF
TRBV2,TRBJ1-3,-,CASKERTGGNTIYF
TRBV7-6,TRBJ2-7,TRBD2,CASSLASGGYEQYF
TRBV4-2,TRBJ1-2,-,CASSREGPRDYGYTF
TRBV6-1,TRBJ1-6,-,CASSDGPGASPLHF
TRBV6-6,TRBJ2-3,TRBD2,CASSHPSGRDEFRQYF
TRBV9,TRBJ1-1,-,CASTGPGSTEAFF
TRBV11-2,TRBJ2-1,TRBD2,CASSLLAGSSYNEQFF
TRBV5-1,TRBJ1-3,-,CASSLGVSGNTIYF
TRBV25-1,TRBJ2-5,-,CASSDHSGAETQYF
TRBV27,TRBJ2-7,TRBD2,CASSLYPGGSYEQYF
TRBV5-1,TRBJ1-1,-,CASSEDSRVNTEAFF
TRBV2,TRBJ2-3,TRBD2,CASSDLGGNTDTQYF
TRBV2,TRBJ2-7,-,CAARRPGSRRGEQYF
TRBV2,TRBJ1-1,-,CASSEDLEGEAFF
TRBV24-1,TRBJ2-1,-,CATSVGGLRNEQFF
TRBV3-1/TRBV3-2,TRBJ2-3,-,CASSQAALSGDTQYF
TRBV28,TRBJ2-7,-,CASSLRNRYEQYF
TRBV7-7,TRBJ1-1,TRBD1,CASSFIGTDTSPVTGTEAFF
TRBV10-3,TRBJ2-7,-,CAIRMDSFQSYEQYF